These 17 T cell receptor beta chains came from one sample sequenced in a study of T cell responses to AZD1222 COVID-19 vaccine. Only in-frame clones appear in the TCRdb table, and some are missing; sequencing was by immunoSEQ multiplex PCR. In the table there are roughly 99,000 clones, about 90% of which are singletons. Source: peripheral blood, taken on day 0 of AZD1222 vaccination. All receptors derive from an adult in good health.

J is TRBJ1-1 and V is TRBV24-1, with a possible D match to TRBD1 (5 bases). This CDR3 spans 12 amino acids. V was shortened by 7 bases and J by 6 bases, with 11 bases between the two germline ends. Germline V lookup: CDR1 KGHDR, CDR2 SFDVKD. DNA for the CDR3: TGTGCCACCAGGGGACGAACTGCTGAAGCTTTCTTT. This gives the protein CATRGRTAEAFF.

The rearrangement joins TRBV3-1 (or the pseudogene TRBV3-2) to TRBJ2-1, with unresolved D. Trimming removed 6 bases at V and 4 bases at J, with 4 bases between. The germline CDR1 and CDR2 sequences are LGHDT and YNNKEL (reference sequence). This CDR3 is built from 11 residues. The CDR3 protein is CASRGYNEQFF. For the CDR3, the DNA is TGTGCCAGCAGGGGATACAATGAGCAGTTCTTC.

V gene TRBV18 combines with J gene TRBJ2-6, with D unresolved. Germline V gene data show CDR1 as KGHSH and CDR2 as LQKENI. The CDR3 covers 15 residues. V lost 3 bases and J 2 bases, leaving 8 bases between the germline ends. CDR3 sequence: CASSPGQTGANVLTF. CDR3 DNA: TGTGCCAGCTCACCTGGTCAGACTGGGGCCAACGTCCTGACTTTC.

The rearrangement uses TRBV5-1 and TRBJ2-5; D not resolved. V was trimmed by 4 bases and J by 1 base, leaving 11 bases between them. The CDR3 spans 14 residues. CDR1 SGHRS and CDR2 YFSETQ come from the germline V gene. CDR3 DNA sequence: TGCGCCAGCAGCGCAACCACTACCCAAGAGACCCAGTACTTC. Protein product: CASSATTTQETQYF.

The chain is built from TRBV7-3 and TRBJ2-4; TRBD2 matches at 9 bases. J gave up 7 bases and V 5 bases, and 3 bases lay outside the gene matches. The CDR3 extends over 13 amino acids. Per the germline V gene, CDR1 is SGHTA and CDR2 is FQGTGA. The CDR3 sequence: CASSPTSGNIQYF. CDR3 nucleotides: TGTGCCAGCAGCCCTACTAGCGGGAACATTCAGTACTTC.

The rearrangement joins TRBV6-2 or TRBV6-3 to TRBJ2-3; 11 bases fit TRBD2. CDR1 and CDR2 from the germline V gene are MNHEY and SVGEGT. V lost 2 bases, J lost 1 base, and 11 bases stayed unmatched. This CDR3 is built from 19 residues. CDR3 sequence (DNA): TGTGCCAGCAGTTACCCACCCCCGCTAGCGGGGGGACGCACAGATACGCAGTATTTT. Translated: CASSYPPPLAGGRTDTQYF.

This rearrangement joins TRBV27 to TRBJ1-1; TRBD1 is a possible D gene (6 bases). With 4 bases removed from V and 1 base from J, the gap between germline ends came to 10 bases. The CDR3 is 14 residues long. Germline-derived CDR1 and CDR2 are MNHEY and SMNVEV (reference sequence). For the CDR3, the DNA is TGTGCCAGCAGTTCCCCGGGGGCGAACACTGAAGCTTTCTTT. It is translated as CASSSPGANTEAFF.

V usage is TRBV7-3 and J usage is TRBJ2-1, with 8 bases lining up with TRBD1. The CDR3 has 13 residues. V dropped 5 bases and J dropped 7; count of bases not matched to a gene: 4. Looked up from germline, CDR1 is SGHTA and CDR2 is FQGTGA. The CDR3: CASSPGGGNEQFF. The CDR3 bases are TGTGCCAGCAGCCCAGGGGGCGGAAATGAGCAGTTCTTC.

The chain employs TRBV7-9 and TRBJ2-7; no definite D call. There are 18 residues in the CDR3. The germline gives CDR1 SEHNR, CDR2 FQNEAQ (reference sequence). The V end lost 1 base, the J end lost 0 bases, and 19 bases lay between the germline ends. The CDR3 reads CASSLGLPRPKPSYEQYF. The CDR3 region has the DNA TGTGCCAGCAGCTTAGGTTTACCCAGGCCGAAACCCTCCTACGAGCAGTACTTC. The variable domain in full, completed from reference TRBV7-9 and TRBJ2-7, reads DTGVSQNPRHKITKRGQNVTFRCDPISEHNRLYWYRQTLGQGPEFLTYFQNEAQLEKSRLLSDRFSAERPKGSFSTLEIQRTEQGDSAMYLCASSLGLPRPKPSYEQYFGPGTRLTVT.

The chain combines TRBV28 with TRBJ2-1; 10 bases are shared with TRBD2. This CDR3 region has 17 residues. The V segment lost 11 bases and the J segment 3 bases; nucleotides outside the gene matches: 16. From germline, CDR1 is MDHEN and CDR2 SYDVKM. The CDR3, as DNA: TGTGCCTCCACCGGGACTTTCGGGACTAGCGACTACAATGAGCAGTTCTTC. Its protein is CASTGTFGTSDYNEQFF.

This clone was seen just once. This sequence joins TRBV19 and TRBJ1-2; D might be TRBD1 (5 bases). The germline V gene has CDR1 LNHDA and CDR2 SQIVND (reference sequence). This CDR3 is 16 amino acids long. V was shortened by 7 bases and J by 2 bases, with 20 bases between the two germline ends. The CDR3 DNA is TGTGCCAGTACCCTAAGTTTGGGGGGATTAAACTATGGCTACACCTTC. It codes for CASTLSLGGLNYGYTF.

This clone is a singleton in its sample. V usage is TRBV9 and J usage is TRBJ1-1; TRBD1 aligns across 11 bases. V was pared by 3 bases and J by 2 bases, with 3 bases of the junction left unmatched. This CDR3 has 15 amino acids. Germline V gene sequence: CDR1 SGDLS, CDR2 YYNGEE. CDR3 DNA: TGTGCCAGCAGCGCAAGGACAGGGGGCAACACTGAAGCTTTCTTT. This encodes CASSARTGGNTEAFF.

Here the CDR3 reads CASSARRQAGYTF. The CDR3 nucleotides read TGTGCCAGCAGCGCCCGCCGACAGGCTGGCTACACCTTC. V is TRBV7-8 and J is TRBJ1-2; tentatively, D is TRBD1 (6 bases). Germline lookup yields CDR1 SGHVS and CDR2 FQNEAQ. This CDR3 has 13 residues. V lost 5 bases and J 7 bases, leaving 14 bases between the germline ends.

This chain links TRBV6-5 with TRBJ1-2; D gene ambiguous. This CDR3 has 15 amino acids. Germline CDR1 is MNHEY and CDR2 is SVGAGI. Trimming stripped 0 bases from V and 0 bases from J, with 8 bases between. In DNA form, the CDR3 reads TGTGCCAGCAGTTACTCGTCGCCTCCTAACTATGGCTACACCTTC. It translates to CASSYSSPPNYGYTF.

The chain uses TRBV4-3 and TRBJ2-1; TRBD1 agrees at 7 bases. CDR3 length equals 14 residues. Germline V gene data show CDR1 as LGHNA and CDR2 as YSLEER. After removal of 4 bases from V and 0 bases from J, the junction contained 0 bases not matched to a gene. CDR3 DNA sequence: TGCGCCAGCAGCCGGACAGGCTCCTACAATGAGCAGTTCTTC. Its protein is CASSRTGSYNEQFF.

This chain's CDR3 is CATSAPKTGAGELFF. CDR3 nucleotide sequence: TGTGCCACCAGTGCCCCGAAGACAGGGGCCGGGGAGCTGTTTTTT. This rearrangement joins TRBV24-1 to TRBJ2-2; 8 bases align to TRBD1. This CDR3 spans 15 amino acids. The J segment lost 6 bases and the V segment lost 5 bases, leaving 7 bases of the junction unmatched. CDR1 is KGHDR and CDR2 is SFDVKD in the germline V gene.

This chain links TRBV10-1 with TRBJ1-2; no clear D gene. Germline assignment: CDR1 WNHNN and CDR2 SYGVQD (reference sequence). This CDR3 is 16 amino acids long. With 10 bases removed from V and 12 bases from J, the gap between germline ends came to 33 bases. In DNA, the CDR3 is TGCGCCACCTCTACTGAGGGAAGAGTCTACCGGGCGGGTCACACCTTC. Translated: CATSTEGRVYRAGHTF.